The clone carrying this T cell receptor (beta chain) was picked up many times. The authors ran a second PCR of 7 to 11 cycles using a sample-barcoded 5' primer and a J-beta primer mix. TCRdb re-derived calls from the 5' RACE reads in MiXCR, one entry per CDR3 protein. The profile shows fewer than 900,000 distinct CDR3 sequences, roughly 47% of them singletons. This CDR3 has 13 amino acids. In germline, CDR1 is LGHNA, CDR2 YSLEER. V was trimmed by 0 bases and J by 12 bases, leaving 12 bases between them. The data stem from a study of blood T cells in healthy people across ages. The TCR was taken from an older woman in good health. The J gene is TRBJ2-1, the V gene TRBV4-3, with no clear D. Sequenced: blood. CDR3 bases: TGCGCCAGCAGCCAAGATAGGAAGCTTGTGCAGTTCTTC. Translated: CASSQDRKLVQFF.